These 7 T cell receptor beta chains came from one sample sequenced in a study of T cell changes during pregnancy in multiple sclerosis. The method was immunoSEQ multiplex PCR; TCRdb's version includes in-frame clones alone and lacks a portion of them. Here the sample spans fewer than 90,000 clones, 93% being singletons. Sequencing used peripheral blood, obtained in the third trimester of pregnancy. All receptors derive from a female donor in good health, enrolled as a control in a pregnancy study.

The rearrangement uses TRBV10-1 and TRBJ2-5, with D perhaps TRBD2 (6 bases). Germline V lookup: CDR1 WNHNN, CDR2 SYGVQD (reference sequence). V lost 6 bases and J lost 2, with 16 bases in between. The CDR3 totals 15 residues. The CDR3 coding sequence is TGCGCCAGCAGGGGGGTAGCGGACAATCAAGAGACCCAGTACTTC. It is translated as CASRGVADNQETQYF.

V and J are TRBV2 and TRBJ2-4; tentatively, D is TRBD1 (6 bases). The CDR3 contains 12 residues. Germline-derived CDR1 and CDR2 are SNHLY and FYNNEI. V was shortened by 5 bases and J by 7 bases, with 9 bases between the two germline ends. DNA for the CDR3: TGTGCCAGCAGTTTACAGGGTAACATTCAGTACTTC. Translation gives CASSLQGNIQYF.

This chain links TRBV4-1 with TRBJ2-2, with D possibly matching TRBD2 (7 bases). The CDR3 consists of 15 residues. V lost 5 bases, J lost 6 bases, and 16 bases lay in between. Per the germline V gene, CDR1 is MGHRA and CDR2 is YSYEKL. The CDR3 sequence is CASSTHGGGAGELFF. For the CDR3, the DNA is TGCGCCAGCAGCACGCATGGGGGGGGCGCCGGGGAGCTGTTTTTT.

This clone was recorded once. The rearrangement uses TRBV6-1 and TRBJ2-7; TRBD1 is a possible D gene (6 bases). V shed 6 bases and J shed 1 base, with 16 bases lying between them. From germline, CDR1 is MNHNS and CDR2 SASEGT. The CDR3 is made up of 15 amino acids. The CDR3 is CASRSTGRASYEQYF. Here the CDR3 DNA reads TGTGCCAGCAGATCCACAGGGAGAGCTTCCTACGAGCAGTACTTC.

This chain connects TRBV28 to TRBJ1-5; perhaps TRBD1 as D (6 bases). Germline CDR1 reads MDHEN; CDR2 reads SYDVKM. V lost 3 bases and J 2 bases, leaving 8 bases between the germline ends. This CDR3 has 14 residues. This CDR3 is CASSFWTGNQPQHF. The CDR3 nucleotides are TGTGCCAGCAGTTTTTGGACAGGCAATCAGCCCCAGCATTTT.

CDR3 loop: CASSLKGLSSYEQYF. The CDR3 nucleotides are TGTGCCAGCAGCTTGAAGGGGTTGAGCTCCTACGAGCAGTACTTC. This chain uses TRBV5-6 with TRBJ2-7; perhaps TRBD1 as D (5 bases). V lost 1 base, J lost 0 bases, and 11 bases lay in between. The CDR3 is made up of 15 amino acids. Germline lookup yields CDR1 SGHDT and CDR2 YYEEEE.

The CDR3 DNA reads TGCGCCAGCAGCTTACCAGGGGGCCCCTCTGAGACCCAGTACTTC. Amino acid sequence: CASSLPGGPSETQYF. The gene calls are TRBV5-1 and TRBJ2-5, with 8 nucleotides matching TRBD1. V lost 2 bases and J lost 5; bases outside the gene matches: 8. Germline-derived CDR1 and CDR2 are SGHRS and YFSETQ. The CDR3 is 15 residues long.